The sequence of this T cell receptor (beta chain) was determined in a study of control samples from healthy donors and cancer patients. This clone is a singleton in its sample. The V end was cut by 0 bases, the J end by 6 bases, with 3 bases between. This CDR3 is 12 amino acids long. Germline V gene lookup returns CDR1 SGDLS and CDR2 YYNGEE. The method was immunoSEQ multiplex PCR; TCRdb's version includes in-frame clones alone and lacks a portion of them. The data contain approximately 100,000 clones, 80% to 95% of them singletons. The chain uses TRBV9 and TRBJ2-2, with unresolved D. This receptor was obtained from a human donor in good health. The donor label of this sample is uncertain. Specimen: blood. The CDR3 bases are TGTGCCAGCAGCGTAGTGGCCGGGGAGCTGTTTTTT. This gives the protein CASSVVAGELFF.